A selection of T cell receptor beta chains follows, all from one sample in a study of CD8 T cells in Susac syndrome. TCRdb reprocessed the immunoSEQ multiplex PCR reads with MiXCR, giving one entry per CDR3 protein. The data hold around 270,000 distinct CDR3 sequences, with over 75% observed a single time. The sample consisted of CD8+ T cells from PBMCs. These receptors were collected from a human donor with multiple sclerosis. Each CDR3 is given with its conserved first and last residue. Fields, in order: J gene, V gene, clone size, D gene, CDR3 protein, CDR3 DNA. A D gene is named only where the DNA matches it firmly. Some rows have no size entry. The others give once, few or many, or a class for an expanded clone.

j_call: TRBJ2-3
v_call: TRBV28
clone_size: .
d_call: .
cdr3_aa: CASTSTEEDTQYF
cdr3_nt: TGTGCCAGCACATCCACAGAAGAAGATACGCAGTATTTT

j_call: TRBJ2-1
v_call: TRBV7-3
clone_size: .
d_call: TRBD2
cdr3_aa: CASSTPLEGTSGHEQFF
cdr3_nt: TGTGCCAGCAGCACTCCCCTAGAAGGGACTAGCGGGCATGAGCAGTTCTTC

j_call: TRBJ2-7
v_call: TRBV30
clone_size: .
d_call: .
cdr3_aa: CAWSMSSGTYEQYF
cdr3_nt: TGTGCCTGGAGCATGAGTAGCGGTACCTACGAGCAGTACTTC

j_call: TRBJ2-3
v_call: TRBV28
clone_size: .
d_call: .
cdr3_aa: CASSFLVVGERDTQYF
cdr3_nt: TGTGCCAGCAGTTTCCTGGTGGTCGGAGAACGGGATACGCAGTATTTT

j_call: TRBJ1-2
v_call: TRBV30
clone_size: once
d_call: TRBD1
cdr3_aa: CAWRARGHYGYTF
cdr3_nt: TGTGCCTGGCGGGCCAGGGGGCACTATGGCTACACCTTC

j_call: TRBJ2-5
v_call: TRBV12-3/TRBV12-4
clone_size: once
d_call: .
cdr3_aa: CASTGQGETQYF
cdr3_nt: TGTGCCAGCACAGGGCAGGGAGAGACCCAGTACTTC

j_call: TRBJ1-2
v_call: TRBV12-3/TRBV12-4
clone_size: once
d_call: .
cdr3_aa: CASSLGDQNKHGYTF
cdr3_nt: TGTGCCAGCAGTTTAGGGGATCAAAATAAACATGGCTACACCTTC

j_call: TRBJ2-3
v_call: TRBV7-2
clone_size: .
d_call: .
cdr3_aa: CASSIPSLRVTQYF
cdr3_nt: TGTGCCAGTTCAATACCCTCTTTAAGAGTTACGCAGTATTTT

j_call: TRBJ1-2
v_call: TRBV7-9
clone_size: .
d_call: .
cdr3_aa: CASSHRGGLRRTDTYGYTF
cdr3_nt: TGTGCCAGCAGCCACCGCGGGGGGTTGCGTCGGACAGACACCTATGGCTACACCTTC

j_call: TRBJ2-1
v_call: TRBV2
clone_size: .
d_call: TRBD2
cdr3_aa: CASGADEQFF
cdr3_nt: TGTGCGAGCGGGGCCGATGAGCAGTTCTTC

j_call: TRBJ2-2
v_call: TRBV27
clone_size: many
d_call: .
cdr3_aa: CASSLNTGELFF
cdr3_nt: TGTGCCAGCAGCCTTAACACCGGGGAGCTGTTTTTT

j_call: TRBJ2-3
v_call: TRBV7-3
clone_size: .
d_call: .
cdr3_aa: CASSLLIGSTDTQYF
cdr3_nt: TGTGCCAGCAGCTTACTTATCGGGAGCACAGATACGCAGTATTTT

j_call: TRBJ1-1
v_call: TRBV7-6
clone_size: .
d_call: .
cdr3_aa: CASSGTESTEAFF
cdr3_nt: TGTGCCAGCAGTGGAACAGAGAGCACTGAAGCTTTCTTT

j_call: TRBJ2-7
v_call: TRBV7-2
clone_size: .
d_call: .
cdr3_aa: CASSKWDESSYEQYF
cdr3_nt: TGTGCCAGCAGCAAATGGGACGAGAGCTCCTACGAGCAGTACTTC

j_call: TRBJ2-1
v_call: TRBV7-9
clone_size: .
d_call: TRBD2
cdr3_aa: CASSFLGLANNEQFF
cdr3_nt: TGTGCCAGCAGCTTTCTGGGACTAGCGAACAATGAGCAGTTCTTC

j_call: TRBJ1-1
v_call: TRBV9
clone_size: .
d_call: .
cdr3_aa: CASSPYGGGGNTEAFF
cdr3_nt: TGTGCCAGCAGCCCTTATGGCGGAGGTGGGAACACTGAAGCTTTCTTT

j_call: TRBJ2-7
v_call: TRBV6-2/TRBV6-3
clone_size: .
d_call: TRBD1
cdr3_aa: CASSRRTGGNYEQYF
cdr3_nt: TGTGCCAGCAGTCGACGGACAGGGGGTAACTACGAGCAGTACTTC

j_call: TRBJ2-7
v_call: TRBV5-4
clone_size: .
d_call: TRBD1
cdr3_aa: CASSDRTGLYEQYF
cdr3_nt: TGTGCCAGCAGCGACCGGACAGGTCTCTACGAGCAGTACTTC

j_call: TRBJ2-5
v_call: TRBV6-5
clone_size: .
d_call: TRBD1
cdr3_aa: CASSYSGTGGPQEAQYF
cdr3_nt: TGTGCCAGCAGTTACTCTGGGACAGGGGGTCCCCAAGAGGCCCAGTACTTC

j_call: TRBJ1-5
v_call: TRBV6-2/TRBV6-3
clone_size: .
d_call: .
cdr3_aa: CASSYSQSEVSNQPQHF
cdr3_nt: TGTGCCAGCAGTTACTCGCAATCAGAGGTGAGCAATCAGCCCCAGCATTTT

j_call: TRBJ2-7
v_call: TRBV7-9
clone_size: .
d_call: .
cdr3_aa: CASSGQGEGYF
cdr3_nt: TGTGCCAGCAGCGGTCAGGGAGAAGGATACTTC

j_call: TRBJ2-7
v_call: TRBV29-1
clone_size: .
d_call: .
cdr3_aa: CSVEDAWGGRSSYEQYF
cdr3_nt: TGCAGCGTTGAAGACGCCTGGGGAGGCAGGTCCTCCTACGAGCAGTACTTC

j_call: TRBJ1-1
v_call: TRBV4-1
clone_size: .
d_call: .
cdr3_aa: CASSQELVRGTEAFF
cdr3_nt: TGCGCCAGCAGCCAAGAGTTGGTCAGGGGAACTGAAGCTTTCTTT

j_call: TRBJ1-2
v_call: TRBV5-5
clone_size: .
d_call: .
cdr3_aa: CASSLGWGGTILDGYGYTF
cdr3_nt: TGTGCCAGCAGCTTGGGATGGGGCGGAACCATTCTCGACGGCTATGGCTACACCTTC

j_call: TRBJ1-3
v_call: TRBV9
clone_size: .
d_call: .
cdr3_aa: CASSPGRGAGLGNTIYF
cdr3_nt: TGTGCCAGCAGCCCCGGCAGGGGCGCGGGCCTTGGAAACACCATATATTTT

j_call: TRBJ2-3
v_call: TRBV7-6
clone_size: .
d_call: .
cdr3_aa: CASSLARTYSSTDTQYF
cdr3_nt: TGTGCCAGCAGCTTAGCGCGGACCTACTCTAGCACAGATACGCAGTATTTT

j_call: TRBJ2-5
v_call: TRBV11-1
clone_size: .
d_call: TRBD1
cdr3_aa: CASSLVVWDRALRVQETQYF
cdr3_nt: TGTGCCAGCAGCTTAGTAGTATGGGACAGAGCCTTGCGGGTTCAAGAGACCCAGTACTTC

j_call: TRBJ2-3
v_call: TRBV4-1
clone_size: few
d_call: .
cdr3_aa: CASSQGDTQYF
cdr3_nt: TGTGCCTCCAGCCAGGGGGATACGCAGTATTTT

j_call: TRBJ2-4
v_call: TRBV28
clone_size: .
d_call: .
cdr3_aa: CASSWLNIQYF
cdr3_nt: TGTGCCAGCAGTTGGTTGAACATTCAGTACTTC

j_call: TRBJ1-5
v_call: TRBV3-1
clone_size: .
d_call: .
cdr3_aa: CASSQARGMQPQHF
cdr3_nt: TGTGCCAGCAGCCAAGCAAGGGGGATGCAGCCCCAGCATTTT

j_call: TRBJ2-1
v_call: TRBV20-1
clone_size: .
d_call: TRBD1
cdr3_aa: CSAPGQVSYNEQFF
cdr3_nt: TGCAGTGCTCCGGGACAGGTCTCCTACAATGAGCAGTTCTTC

j_call: TRBJ2-2
v_call: TRBV29-1
clone_size: .
d_call: .
cdr3_aa: CSVYGANTGELFF
cdr3_nt: TGCAGCGTTTATGGGGCGAACACCGGGGAGCTGTTTTTT

j_call: TRBJ2-2
v_call: TRBV4-1
clone_size: .
d_call: .
cdr3_aa: CASSHPYNTGELFF
cdr3_nt: TGCGCCAGCAGCCATCCCTACAACACCGGGGAGCTGTTTTTT

j_call: TRBJ2-5
v_call: TRBV6-2/TRBV6-3
clone_size: .
d_call: TRBD1
cdr3_aa: CASSRDRGPGETQYF
cdr3_nt: TGTGCCAGCAGTCGGGACAGGGGTCCGGGAGAGACCCAGTACTTC

j_call: TRBJ2-3
v_call: TRBV9
clone_size: .
d_call: .
cdr3_aa: CASSPSGVTQYF
cdr3_nt: TGTGCCAGCAGCCCATCTGGTGTTACGCAGTATTTT